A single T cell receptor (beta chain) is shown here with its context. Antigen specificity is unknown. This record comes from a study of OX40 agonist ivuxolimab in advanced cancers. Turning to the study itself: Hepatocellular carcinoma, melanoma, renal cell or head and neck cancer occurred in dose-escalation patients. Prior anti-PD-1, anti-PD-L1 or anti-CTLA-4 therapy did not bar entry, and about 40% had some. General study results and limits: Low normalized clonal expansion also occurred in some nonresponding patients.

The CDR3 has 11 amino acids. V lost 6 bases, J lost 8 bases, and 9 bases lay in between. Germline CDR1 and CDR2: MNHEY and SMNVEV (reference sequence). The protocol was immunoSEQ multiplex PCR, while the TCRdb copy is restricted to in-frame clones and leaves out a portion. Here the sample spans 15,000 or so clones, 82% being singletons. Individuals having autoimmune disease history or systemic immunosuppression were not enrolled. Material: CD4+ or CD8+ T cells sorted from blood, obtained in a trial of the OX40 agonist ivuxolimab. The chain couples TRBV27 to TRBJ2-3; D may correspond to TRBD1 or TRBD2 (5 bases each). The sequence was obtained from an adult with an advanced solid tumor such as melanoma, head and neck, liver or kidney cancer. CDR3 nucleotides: TGTGCCAGCAGCCGTGGGGGTACGCAGTATTTT. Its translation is CASSRGGTQYF.